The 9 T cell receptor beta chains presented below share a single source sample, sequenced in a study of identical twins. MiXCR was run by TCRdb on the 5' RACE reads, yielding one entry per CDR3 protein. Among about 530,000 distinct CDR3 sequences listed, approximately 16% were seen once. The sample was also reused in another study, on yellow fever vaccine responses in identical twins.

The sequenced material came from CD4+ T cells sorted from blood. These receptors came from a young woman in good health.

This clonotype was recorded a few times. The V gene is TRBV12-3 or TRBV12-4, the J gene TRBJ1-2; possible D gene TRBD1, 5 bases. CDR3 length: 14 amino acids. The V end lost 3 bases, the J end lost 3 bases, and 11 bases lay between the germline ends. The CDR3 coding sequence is TGTGCCAGCAGTTTTGAGAGGGGTTACTATGGCTACACCTTC. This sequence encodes CASSFERGYYGYTF.

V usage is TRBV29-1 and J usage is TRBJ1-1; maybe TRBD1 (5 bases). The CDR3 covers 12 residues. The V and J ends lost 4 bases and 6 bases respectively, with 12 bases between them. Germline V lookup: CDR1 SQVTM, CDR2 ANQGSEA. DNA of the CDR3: TGCAGCGTTGCGCAGGGAGGCCCTGAAGCTTTCTTT. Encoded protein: CSVAQGGPEAFF.

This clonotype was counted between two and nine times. The CDR3 DNA sequence: TGCAGCGTTGGAGAAGGACAGGCCGGGGATGACGAGCAGTACTTC. Translation: CSVGEGQAGDDEQYF. V and J are TRBV29-1 and TRBJ2-7; 7 nucleotides match TRBD1. Germline lookup yields CDR1 SQVTM and CDR2 ANQGSEA. V dropped 4 bases and J dropped 5; count of bases not matched to a gene: 14. The CDR3 has 15 residues.

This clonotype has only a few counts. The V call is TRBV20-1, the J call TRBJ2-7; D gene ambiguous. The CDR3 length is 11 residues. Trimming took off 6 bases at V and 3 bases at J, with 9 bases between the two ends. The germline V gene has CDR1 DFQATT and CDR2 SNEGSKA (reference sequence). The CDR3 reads CSAQPGYEQYF. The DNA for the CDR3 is TGCAGTGCCCAACCAGGCTACGAGCAGTACTTC.

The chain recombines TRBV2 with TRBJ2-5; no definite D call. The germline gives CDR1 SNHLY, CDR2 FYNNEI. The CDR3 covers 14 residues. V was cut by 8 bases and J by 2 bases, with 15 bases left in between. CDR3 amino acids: CASYNWAVQETQYF. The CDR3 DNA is TGTGCCAGCTATAATTGGGCAGTTCAAGAGACCCAGTACTTC.

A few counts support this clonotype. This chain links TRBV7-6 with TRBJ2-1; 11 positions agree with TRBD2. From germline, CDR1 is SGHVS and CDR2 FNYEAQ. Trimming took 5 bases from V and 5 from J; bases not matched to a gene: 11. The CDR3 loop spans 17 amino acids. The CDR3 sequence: CASSTGLAGGLNNEQFF. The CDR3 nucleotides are TGTGCCAGCAGCACCGGACTAGCGGGCGGGCTTAACAATGAGCAGTTCTTC.

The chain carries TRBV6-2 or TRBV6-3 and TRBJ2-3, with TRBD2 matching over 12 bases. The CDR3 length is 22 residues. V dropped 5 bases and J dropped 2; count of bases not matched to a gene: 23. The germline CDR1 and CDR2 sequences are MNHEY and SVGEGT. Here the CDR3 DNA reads TGTGCCAGCAGTCCACATACCCTTACTAGCGGGGGGACCACACACCTCACAGATACGCAGTATTTT. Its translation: CASSPHTLTSGGTTHLTDTQYF.

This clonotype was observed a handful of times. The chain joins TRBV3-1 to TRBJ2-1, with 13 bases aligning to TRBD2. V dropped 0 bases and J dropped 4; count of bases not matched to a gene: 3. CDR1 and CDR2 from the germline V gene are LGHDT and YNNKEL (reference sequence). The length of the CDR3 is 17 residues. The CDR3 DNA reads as TGTGCCAGCAGCCAAGAGGGACTAGCGGGAAAGTACAATGAGCAGTTCTTC. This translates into CASSQEGLAGKYNEQFF.

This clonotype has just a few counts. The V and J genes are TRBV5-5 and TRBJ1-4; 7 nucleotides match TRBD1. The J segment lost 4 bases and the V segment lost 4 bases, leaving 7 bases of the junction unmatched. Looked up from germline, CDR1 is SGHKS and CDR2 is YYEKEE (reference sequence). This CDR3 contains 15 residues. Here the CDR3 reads CASSPTGQLNEKLFF. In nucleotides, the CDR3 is TGTGCCAGCAGCCCTACGGGACAGCTTAATGAAAAACTGTTTTTT.